These T cell receptor beta chains were read from a single sample in a study of blood T cell repertoires in COVID-19. TCRdb's table, derived via immunoSEQ multiplex PCR, lists solely in-frame clones and lacks some. The sample lists 450,000 to 500,000 clones, 80% to 90% occurring once. Sequenced sample: peripheral blood. These receptors were collected from a human donor in a cohort sampled during active COVID-19. Both conserved end residues are part of each CDR3. The D gene is left open where the match is weak. The size field is filled for only some rows; it gives once, few, many or a size class.

clone_size d_call j_call v_call cdr3_nt cdr3_aa
few TRBD2 TRBJ2-5 TRBV7-2 TGTGCCAGCAGCTTAGGTTTGAAGTTTGCTAGCGGGGGGGGCGAGACCCAGTACTTC CASSLGLKFASGGGETQYF
NA NA TRBJ1-1 TRBV19 TGTGCCAGCCGGAGGGCCGTCGGCACTGAAGCTTTCTTT CASRRAVGTEAFF
NA TRBD2 TRBJ2-3 TRBV2 TGTGCCAGCAGTGTTGGGGCGGGAGGAGGAGATACGCAGTATTTT CASSVGAGGGDTQYF
NA TRBD2 TRBJ2-1 TRBV19 TGTGCCAGTAACGGCGGGAGGGCCTACAATGAGCAGTTCTTC CASNGGRAYNEQFF
NA NA TRBJ2-2 TRBV2 TGTGCCAGCTGCCGCGGGGAAACCGGGGAGCTGTTTTTT CASCRGETGELFF
NA NA TRBJ1-1 TRBV19 TGTGCCAGTAGTATAATGTGGGGGCGCGACACTGAAGCTTTCTTT CASSIMWGRDTEAFF
NA TRBD2 TRBJ2-1 TRBV6-6 TGTGCCAGCAGTCCCTCCAGCGGGAGTCTGGTTGGCTCCTACAATGAGCAGTTCTTC CASSPSSGSLVGSYNEQFF
NA TRBD2 TRBJ2-2 TRBV3-1/TRBV3-2 TGTGCCAGCAGCCTCATGGGTAGGACGGGAGGGCCCAACACCGGGGAGCTGTTTTTT CASSLMGRTGGPNTGELFF
NA NA TRBJ2-3 TRBV28 TGTGCCAGCACCCACAAGGACATCGGCACAGATACGCAGTATTTT CASTHKDIGTDTQYF
once TRBD1 TRBJ1-1 TRBV10-3 TGTGCCATCAGAGGACAGGGGGCGGTGGCTGAAGCTTTCTTT CAIRGQGAVAEAFF
NA NA TRBJ1-5 TRBV9 TGTGCCAGCAGTCCAGGGGCCTTAAATCAGCCCCAGCATTTT CASSPGALNQPQHF
NA TRBD2 TRBJ2-1 TRBV5-5 TGTGCCAGCAGCTTGTGGCGGGAGTACAATGAGCAGTTCTTC CASSLWREYNEQFF
NA TRBD2 TRBJ2-7 TRBV11-2 TGTGCCAGCAGCTTGGCGGGAGGGCCCTACGAGCAGTACTTC CASSLAGGPYEQYF
NA NA TRBJ2-7 TRBV7-6 TGTGCCAGCAGCTTTGGTCAGGCCTACGAGCAGTACTTC CASSFGQAYEQYF
NA TRBD2 TRBJ2-7 TRBV11-2 TGTGCCAGCAGCCTGAGGGGAGGGGCCGACTACGAGCAGTACTTC CASSLRGGADYEQYF
NA NA TRBJ2-1 TRBV27 TGTGCCAGCAGATCAGGGGTCGAGCAGTTCTTC CASRSGVEQFF
NA TRBD2 TRBJ2-1 TRBV10-1 TGCGCCAGCAGTGAGTCCCGGACTAGATCCAATGAGCAGTTCTTC CASSESRTRSNEQFF
NA NA TRBJ2-1 TRBV7-3 TGTGCCAGCAGCGGAAGAGGTAACCACAATGAGCAGTTCTTC CASSGRGNHNEQFF
NA NA TRBJ2-3 TRBV5-1 TGCGCCAGCACCGGCGGGGCGAGCACAGATACGCAGTATTTT CASTGGASTDTQYF
NA TRBD2 TRBJ2-2 TRBV27 TGTGCCAGCAGTCCATTCCCGGGACTAGCGGGAGGGCCGGGCACCGGGGAGCTGTTTTTT CASSPFPGLAGGPGTGELFF
NA TRBD1 TRBJ2-5 TRBV5-1 TGCGCCAGCAGCTCTCGACAGGGGGGGCAAGAGACCCAGTACTTC CASSSRQGGQETQYF
once TRBD2 TRBJ2-5 TRBV3-1/TRBV3-2 TGTGCCAGCAGCCGACCACTAGCGGGAGGGCCGGAGACCCAGTACTTC CASSRPLAGGPETQYF
once NA TRBJ1-4 TRBV7-8 TGTGCCAGCAGCTTAGGGGAGGGCAACTGGGCAACTAATGAAAAACTGTTTTTT CASSLGEGNWATNEKLFF
NA NA TRBJ1-2 TRBV19 TGTGCCAGTAGCGGAGATGGCTACACCTTC CASSGDGYTF
NA NA TRBJ1-2 TRBV6-2/TRBV6-3 TGTGCCAGCAGTCAAACGGGATCTTCGGGCGGCTACACCTTC CASSQTGSSGGYTF
once NA TRBJ1-2 TRBV7-2 TGTGCCAGCAGCTTTATTCCAGGGGCGGTCCCCTATGGCTACACCTTC CASSFIPGAVPYGYTF
NA NA TRBJ1-2 TRBV6-5 TGTGCCTCCGCCCCGGAGTTTGGCTACACCTTC CASAPEFGYTF
NA NA TRBJ2-5 TRBV7-9 TGTGCCAGCAGCTTAACGGGTCTCCAAGAGACCCAGTACTTC CASSLTGLQETQYF
few NA TRBJ2-5 TRBV7-2 TGTGCCAGCAGAGAAAGGGTAGAGGGAGAGACCCAGTACTTC CASRERVEGETQYF
NA TRBD2 TRBJ2-5 TRBV7-2 TGTGCCAGCAGCTTAACTAGCGGGCCGTACCAAGAGACCCAGTACTTC CASSLTSGPYQETQYF
NA NA TRBJ1-3 TRBV7-9 TGTGCCGGAGGAGTCCTGGGGGGGTCTGGAAACACCATATATTTT CAGGVLGGSGNTIYF
few TRBD1 TRBJ1-1 TRBV30 TGTGCCTGGAGTCTCCGGGACAGGGGGAACACTGAAGCTTTCTTT CAWSLRDRGNTEAFF
NA NA TRBJ1-1 TRBV10-3 TGTGCCATCAGTGAGTCTGGGGGCGCAGGCACTGAAGCTTTCTTT CAISESGGAGTEAFF
NA NA TRBJ2-1 TRBV7-2 TGTGCCAGCAGCTTAGAGAGGGTGTATGGTAGCAATGAGCAGTTCTTC CASSLERVYGSNEQFF
once TRBD2 TRBJ2-7 TRBV18 TGTGCCAGCTCACTTAGCGGGAACGTGTACGAGCAGTACTTC CASSLSGNVYEQYF
NA TRBD2 TRBJ2-5 TRBV7-2 TGTGCCAGCAGCTTCACTAGCGGGGTCCAAGAGACCCAGTACTTC CASSFTSGVQETQYF
NA NA TRBJ2-7 TRBV25-1 TGTGCCAGCAGTGAGGGGGCGCGGGACGAGCAGTACTTC CASSEGARDEQYF
NA NA TRBJ2-1 TRBV15 TGTGCCACCAGCCCGGCGGCAAGCTCCTACAATGAGCAGTTCTTC CATSPAASSYNEQFF
NA TRBD1 TRBJ1-2 TRBV3-1/TRBV3-2 TGTGCCAGCAGCCAAGCTCAGGGACAGTCTGCCTATGGCTACACCTTC CASSQAQGQSAYGYTF
few TRBD1 TRBJ1-1 TRBV7-2 TGTGCCAGCAGCGAACAGGGGCCGAACACTGAAGCTTTCTTT CASSEQGPNTEAFF
NA NA TRBJ1-2 TRBV6-6 TGTGCCAGCAGTTACTCGACAACCCCGGGAGGCTACACCTTC CASSYSTTPGGYTF
NA NA TRBJ1-2 TRBV25-1 TGTGCCAGCAGTGCTTGGACAAATGGCTACACCTTC CASSAWTNGYTF
NA TRBD1 TRBJ2-3 TRBV30 TGTGCCTGGAGTGGGGGACAGTCCACAGATACGCAGTATTTT CAWSGGQSTDTQYF